The entry that follows covers one T cell receptor beta chain sequence. Antigen: not known. A much larger clone differs from this one at a single base, so this may be a read error. V lost 0 bases to trimming and J lost 7 bases; unmatched junction nucleotides: 18. The CDR3 runs to 18 residues. Germline-derived CDR1 and CDR2 are SGHAT and FQNNGV. Time point: newly diagnosed GD, antithyroid drugs for less than 3 months. PBMC-derived RNA was used for the TCR library. This entry belongs to a study of regulatory T cells in long-lasting Graves disease. Findings of the study overall: TRBV28, TRBJ1-2 and TRBJ2-5 were favored in persistent disease.

Researchers made TCR beta libraries by using iRepertoire HTBI primers and running Arm-PCR on CDR3 regions. TCRdb reprocessed the multiplex PCR reads with MiXCR, giving one entry per CDR3 protein. Seen here are a few hundred thousand distinct CDR3 sequences, roughly 15% observed once, and the top ten hold approximately 22%. The same data also contributed to another study, on T cells in Graves' hyperthyroidism and ophthalmopathy. That source notes: Every diagnosis used clinical symptoms, serum thyroxine and TRAb, thyroid ultrasound and orbital computed tomography. Also found in blood were most expanded thyroid clonotypes above 0.001.

Here the sequenced sample was peripheral blood mononuclear cells (PBMCs), taken at new diagnosis, from a patient treated with antithyroid drugs. This chain connects TRBV11-2 to TRBJ2-7; 7 bases line up with TRBD1. This receptor was obtained from a woman between 18 and 29 years old with Graves disease. CDR3 nucleotides: TGTGCCAGCAGCTTAGATCTCACCTTTTTGGACAGGAACAATGAGCAGTACTTC. Its translation: CASSLDLTFLDRNNEQYF.